Following are 3 T cell receptor beta chains from one sample sequenced in a study of blood T cells in healthy people across ages. A second roughly 6 to 11 cycle PCR used barcoded and J-beta primers. TCRdb re-called the 5' RACE reads with MiXCR, one entry per CDR3 protein. The top ten hold 18% of the sample, which has fewer than 1,000,000 distinct CDR3 sequences, 35% to 60% seen once. Source material: blood. These TCRs come from an elderly man in good health.

The chain carries TRBV7-2 and TRBJ2-1; 14 nucleotides match TRBD2. Germline loops: CDR1 SGHTA, CDR2 FQGNSA. V trimming: 4 bases; J trimming: 10 bases; junction bases outside the gene matches: 6. This CDR3 comprises 15 residues. The DNA for the CDR3 is TGTGCCAGCAGCTCCGGGACTAGCGGGAGTGGAGAGCAGTTCTTC. The encoded protein is CASSSGTSGSGEQFF.

The chain links TRBV7-9 to TRBJ2-7; TRBD1 matches 9 bases. Trimming removed 5 bases from V and 3 bases from J; junction bases left unmatched: 5. The germline CDR1 and CDR2 sequences are SEHNR and FQNEAQ (reference sequence). This CDR3 contains 14 residues. Written as DNA, the CDR3 is TGTGCCAGCAGCCCCGGGACAGGGAACTACGAGCAGTACTTC. Its protein is CASSPGTGNYEQYF. The variable domain in full, completed from reference TRBV7-9 and TRBJ2-7, reads DTGVSQNPRHKITKRGQNVTFRCDPISEHNRLYWYRQTLGQGPEFLTYFQNEAQLEKSRLLSDRFSAERPKGSFSTLEIQRTEQGDSAMYLCASSPGTGNYEQYFGPGTRLTVT.

About this clonotype: This may stem from a read error, because a much larger clone lies one nucleotide away. The chain has TRBV20-1 and TRBJ2-1; a weak D match, TRBD2 (6 bases). V was cut by 1 base and J by 13 bases, with 20 bases left in between. Germline lookup yields CDR1 DFQATT and CDR2 SNEGSKA (reference sequence). This CDR3 has 14 residues. The DNA for the CDR3 is TGCAGTGCTAGAGCTGGGGCCGGAGGGGAGACCCAGTTCTTC. This encodes CSARAGAGGETQFF.